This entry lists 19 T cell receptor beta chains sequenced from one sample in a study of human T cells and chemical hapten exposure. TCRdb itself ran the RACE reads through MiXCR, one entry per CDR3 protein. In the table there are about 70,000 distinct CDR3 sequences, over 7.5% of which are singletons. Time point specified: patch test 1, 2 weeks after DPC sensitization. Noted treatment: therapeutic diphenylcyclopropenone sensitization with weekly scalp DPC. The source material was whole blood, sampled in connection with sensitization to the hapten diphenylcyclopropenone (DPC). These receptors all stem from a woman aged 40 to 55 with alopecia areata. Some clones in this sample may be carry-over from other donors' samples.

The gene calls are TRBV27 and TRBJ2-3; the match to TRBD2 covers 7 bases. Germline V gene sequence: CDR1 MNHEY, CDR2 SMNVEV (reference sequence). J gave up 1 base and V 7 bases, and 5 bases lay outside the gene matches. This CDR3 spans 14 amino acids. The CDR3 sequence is CASTVAGGTDTQYF. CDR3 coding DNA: TGTGCCAGCACCGTGGCGGGGGGCACAGATACGCAGTATTTT.

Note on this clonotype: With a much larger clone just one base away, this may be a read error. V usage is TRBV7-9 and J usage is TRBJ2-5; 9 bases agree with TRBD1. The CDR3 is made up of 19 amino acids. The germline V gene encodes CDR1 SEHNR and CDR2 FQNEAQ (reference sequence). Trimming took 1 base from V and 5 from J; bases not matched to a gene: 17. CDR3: CASSLVSGQGPPRIETQYF. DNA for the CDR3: TGTGCCAGCAGCTTAGTCTCGGGACAGGGTCCTCCGCGGATTGAGACCCAGTACTTC.

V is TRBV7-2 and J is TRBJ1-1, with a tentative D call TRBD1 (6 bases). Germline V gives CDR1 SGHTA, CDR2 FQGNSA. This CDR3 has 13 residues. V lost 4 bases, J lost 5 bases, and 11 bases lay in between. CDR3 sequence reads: CASSSQGGTEAFF. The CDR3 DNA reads TGTGCCAGCAGCTCACAAGGGGGTACTGAAGCTTTCTTT.

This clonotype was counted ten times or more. CDR3: CASSPDQSFNEKLFF. Here the CDR3 DNA reads TGTGCCAGCTCACCCGACCAATCCTTTAATGAAAAACTGTTTTTT. J is TRBJ1-4 and V is TRBV18; D ambiguous. CDR1 is KGHSH, CDR2 LQKENI, per germline. V was shortened by 3 bases and J by 4 bases, with 12 bases between the two germline ends. This CDR3 is 15 amino acids long.

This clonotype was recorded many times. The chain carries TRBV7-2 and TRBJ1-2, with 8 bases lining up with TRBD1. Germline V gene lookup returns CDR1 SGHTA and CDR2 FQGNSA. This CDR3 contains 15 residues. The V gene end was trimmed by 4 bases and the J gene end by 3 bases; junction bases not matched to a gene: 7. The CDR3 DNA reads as TGTGCCAGCAGCTCTCAGGGGGCGCAAGACTATGGCTACACCTTC. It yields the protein CASSSQGAQDYGYTF. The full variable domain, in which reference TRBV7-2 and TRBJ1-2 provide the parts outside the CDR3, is GAGVSQSPSNKVTEKGKDVELRCDPISGHTALYWYRQSLGQGLEFLIYFQGNSAPDKSGLPSDRFSAERTGGSVSTLTIQRTQQEDSAVYLCASSSQGAQDYGYTFGSGTRLTVV.

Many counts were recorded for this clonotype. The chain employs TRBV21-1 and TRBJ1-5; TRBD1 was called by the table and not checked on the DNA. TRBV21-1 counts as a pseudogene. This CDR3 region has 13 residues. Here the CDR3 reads CARDRTPNQPQHF. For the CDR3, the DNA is TGTGCCAGGGACAGGACTCCCAATCAGCCCCAGCATTTT.

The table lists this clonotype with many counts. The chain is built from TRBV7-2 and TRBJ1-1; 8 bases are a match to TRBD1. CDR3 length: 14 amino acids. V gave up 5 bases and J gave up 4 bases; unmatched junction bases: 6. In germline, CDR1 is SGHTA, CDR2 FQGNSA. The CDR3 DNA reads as TGTGCCAGCAGCGTTGGACAGGGAAGCACTGAAGCTTTCTTT. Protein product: CASSVGQGSTEAFF. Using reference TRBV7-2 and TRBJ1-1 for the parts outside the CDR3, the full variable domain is GAGVSQSPSNKVTEKGKDVELRCDPISGHTALYWYRQSLGQGLEFLIYFQGNSAPDKSGLPSDRFSAERTGGSVSTLTIQRTQQEDSAVYLCASSVGQGSTEAFFGQGTRLTVV.

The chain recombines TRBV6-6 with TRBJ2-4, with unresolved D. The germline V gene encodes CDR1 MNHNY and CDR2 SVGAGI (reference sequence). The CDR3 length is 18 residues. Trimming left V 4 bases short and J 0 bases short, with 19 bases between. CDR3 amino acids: CASSWAEFQLLAKNIQYF. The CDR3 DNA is TGTGCCAGCAGTTGGGCAGAATTTCAGCTTCTAGCCAAAAACATTCAGTACTTC.

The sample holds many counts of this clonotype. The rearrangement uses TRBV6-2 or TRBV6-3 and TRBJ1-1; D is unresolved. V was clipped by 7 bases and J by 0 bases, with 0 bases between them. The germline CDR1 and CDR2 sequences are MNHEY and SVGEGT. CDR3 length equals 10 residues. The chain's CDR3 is CASMNTEAFF. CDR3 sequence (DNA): TGTGCCAGCATGAACACTGAAGCTTTCTTT.

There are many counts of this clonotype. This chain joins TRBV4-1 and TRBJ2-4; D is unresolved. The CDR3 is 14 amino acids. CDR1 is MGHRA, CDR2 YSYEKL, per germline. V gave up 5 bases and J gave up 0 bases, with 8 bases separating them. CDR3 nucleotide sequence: TGCGCCAGCAGCTCACAAGGAGCCAAAAACATTCAGTACTTC. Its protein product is CASSSQGAKNIQYF.

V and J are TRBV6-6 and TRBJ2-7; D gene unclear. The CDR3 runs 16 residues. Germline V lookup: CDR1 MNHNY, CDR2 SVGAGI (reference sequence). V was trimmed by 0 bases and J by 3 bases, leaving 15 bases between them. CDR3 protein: CASSYSSTEGYYEQYF. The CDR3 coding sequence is TGTGCCAGCAGTTACTCCTCAACAGAAGGATACTACGAGCAGTACTTC.

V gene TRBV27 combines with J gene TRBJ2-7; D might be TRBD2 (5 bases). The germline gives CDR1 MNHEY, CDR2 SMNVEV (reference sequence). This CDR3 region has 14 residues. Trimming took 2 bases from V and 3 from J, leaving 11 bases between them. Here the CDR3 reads CASSLNGAGYEQYF. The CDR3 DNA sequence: TGTGCCAGCAGTTTAAACGGCGCGGGCTACGAGCAGTACTTC.

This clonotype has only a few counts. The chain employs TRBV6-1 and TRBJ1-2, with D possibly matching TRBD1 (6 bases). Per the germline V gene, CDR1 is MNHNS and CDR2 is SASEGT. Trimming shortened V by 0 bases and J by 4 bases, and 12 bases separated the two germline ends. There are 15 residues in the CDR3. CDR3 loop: CASSEAVWTAYGYTF. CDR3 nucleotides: TGTGCCAGCAGTGAAGCAGTTTGGACAGCCTATGGCTACACCTTC.

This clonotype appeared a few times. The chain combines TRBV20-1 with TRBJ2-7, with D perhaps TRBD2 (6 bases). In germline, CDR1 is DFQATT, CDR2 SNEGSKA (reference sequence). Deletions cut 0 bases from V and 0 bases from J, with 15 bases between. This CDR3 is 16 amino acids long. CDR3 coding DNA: TGCAGTGCTAGAGATCATGTGGCGGGACCCTCCTACGAGCAGTACTTC. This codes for CSARDHVAGPSYEQYF.

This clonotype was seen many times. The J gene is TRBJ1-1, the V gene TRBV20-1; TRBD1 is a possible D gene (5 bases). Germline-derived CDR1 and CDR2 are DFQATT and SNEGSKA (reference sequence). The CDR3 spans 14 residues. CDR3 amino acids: CSPKGPDNGKLAFF. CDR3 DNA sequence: TGCAGCCCTAAGGGGCCGGACAACGGAAAGTTGGCTTTCTTT.

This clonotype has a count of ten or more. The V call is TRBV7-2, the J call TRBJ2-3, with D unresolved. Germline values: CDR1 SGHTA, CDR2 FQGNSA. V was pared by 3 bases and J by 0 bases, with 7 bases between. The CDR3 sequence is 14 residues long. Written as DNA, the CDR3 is TGTGCCAGCAGCTTTGGACCTAGCACAGATACGCAGTATTTT. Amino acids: CASSFGPSTDTQYF.

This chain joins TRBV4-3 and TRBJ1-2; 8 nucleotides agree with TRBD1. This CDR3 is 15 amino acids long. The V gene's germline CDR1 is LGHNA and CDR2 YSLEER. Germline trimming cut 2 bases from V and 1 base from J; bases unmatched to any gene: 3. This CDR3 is CASSQWTGLNYGYTF. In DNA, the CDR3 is TGCGCCAGCAGCCAATGGACAGGGCTTAACTATGGCTACACCTTC.

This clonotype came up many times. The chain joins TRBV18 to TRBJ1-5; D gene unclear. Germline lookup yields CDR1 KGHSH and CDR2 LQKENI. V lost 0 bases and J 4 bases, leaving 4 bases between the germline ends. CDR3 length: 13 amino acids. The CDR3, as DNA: TGTGCCAGCTCACCACCCGGGAATCAGCCCCAGCATTTT. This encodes CASSPPGNQPQHF.

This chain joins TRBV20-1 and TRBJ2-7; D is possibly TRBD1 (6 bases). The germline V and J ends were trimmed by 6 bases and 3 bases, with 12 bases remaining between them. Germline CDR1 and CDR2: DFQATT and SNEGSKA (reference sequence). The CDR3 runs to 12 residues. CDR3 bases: TGCAGTGCCCTAACAGGGAACTACGAGCAGTACTTC. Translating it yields CSALTGNYEQYF.